This T cell receptor (beta chain) was captured in a study of blood T cell repertoires in COVID-19. Study context: Italy, Spain and the United States were the sources of the convalescent and acute COVID-19 samples. Sources were T cells, B-cell-depleted T cells, or PBMCs; the material itself was cDNA or gDNA.

This CDR3 region has 15 residues. V shed 6 bases and J 7 bases; nucleotides not matched to a gene: 6. Germline V CDR1 and CDR2: MNHEY, SVGAGI. Original processing notes: Estimated nucleated cell counts came from reference gene primer amplification. TCRdb keeps only in-frame clones here, not all; method: immunoSEQ multiplex PCR. That table gives V, J and clone size, and the DNA gave D and trimming. The sample lists some 110,000 clones, 80% to 90% occurring once. The V and J genes are TRBV6-5 and TRBJ1-6, with 10 nucleotides matching TRBD1. Sequenced: peripheral blood. The receptor's source is a man in his 70s who had recovered from COVID-19. The DNA of the CDR3 is TGTGCCAGCAGCCACCCGGGACAGGGGAATTCACCCCTCCACTTT. Translating gives CASSHPGQGNSPLHF.